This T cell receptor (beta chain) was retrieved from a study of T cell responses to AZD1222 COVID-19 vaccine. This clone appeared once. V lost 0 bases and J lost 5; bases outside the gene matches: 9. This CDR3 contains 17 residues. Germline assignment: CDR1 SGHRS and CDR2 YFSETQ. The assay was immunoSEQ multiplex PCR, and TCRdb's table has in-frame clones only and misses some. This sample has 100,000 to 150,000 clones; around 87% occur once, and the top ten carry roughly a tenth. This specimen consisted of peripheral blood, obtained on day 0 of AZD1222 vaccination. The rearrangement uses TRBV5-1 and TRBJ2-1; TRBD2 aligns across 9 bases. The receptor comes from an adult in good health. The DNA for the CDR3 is TGCGCCAGCAGCTTGGCGGGGAGCGGGAGGATAAACAATGAGCAGTTCTTC. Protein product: CASSLAGSGRINNEQFF.